This TCR beta chain appears in the sequencing data of a study of blood T cell repertoires in COVID-19. CDR3 length: 15 residues. Losses at the gene ends were 6 bases for V and 4 bases for J; bases not matched to a gene: 8. Germline V lookup: CDR1 MNHEY, CDR2 SVGAGI. Here immunoSEQ multiplex PCR was the method, and the copy in TCRdb shows in-frame clones only, minus some. The sample carries 200,000 to 250,000 clones, about 84% recorded once. The TCR sequence derives from a woman older than 75 with COVID-19, enrolled during active disease. The chain has TRBV6-5 and TRBJ1-5, with TRBD1 matching over 8 bases. The specimen was peripheral blood. In nucleotides, the CDR3 is TGTGCCAGCAGCCCCACCCGACAGGGGAATCAGCCCCAGCATTTT. It codes for CASSPTRQGNQPQHF.